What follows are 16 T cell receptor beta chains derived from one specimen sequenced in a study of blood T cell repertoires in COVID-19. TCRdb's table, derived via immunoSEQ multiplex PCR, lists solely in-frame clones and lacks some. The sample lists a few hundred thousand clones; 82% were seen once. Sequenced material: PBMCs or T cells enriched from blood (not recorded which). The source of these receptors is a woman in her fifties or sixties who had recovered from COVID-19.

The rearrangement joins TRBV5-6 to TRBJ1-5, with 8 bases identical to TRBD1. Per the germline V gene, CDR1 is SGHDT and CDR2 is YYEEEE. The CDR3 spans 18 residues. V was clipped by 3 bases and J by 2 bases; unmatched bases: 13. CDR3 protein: CASSWTGSAHGGNQPQHF. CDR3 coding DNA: TGTGCCAGCAGCTGGACAGGGTCTGCCCACGGGGGCAATCAGCCCCAGCATTTT.

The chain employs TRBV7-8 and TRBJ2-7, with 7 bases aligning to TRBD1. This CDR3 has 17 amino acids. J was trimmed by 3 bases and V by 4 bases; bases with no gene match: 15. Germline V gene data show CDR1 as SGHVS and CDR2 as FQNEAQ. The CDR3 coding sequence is TGTGCCAGCAGCTCCCCTGGACAGGCTCCGCAGAGCTACGAGCAGTACTTC. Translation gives CASSSPGQAPQSYEQYF. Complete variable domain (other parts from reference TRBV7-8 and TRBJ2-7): GAGVSQSPRYKVAKRGQDVALRCDPISGHVSLFWYQQALGQGPEFLTYFQNEAQLDKSGLPSDRFFAERPEGSVSTLKIQRTQQEDSAVYLCASSSPGQAPQSYEQYFGPGTRLTVT.

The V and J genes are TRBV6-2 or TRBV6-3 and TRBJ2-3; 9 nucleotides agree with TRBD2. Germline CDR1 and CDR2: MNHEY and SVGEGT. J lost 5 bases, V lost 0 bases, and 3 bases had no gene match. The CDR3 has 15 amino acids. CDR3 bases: TGTGCCAGCAGTTACTCCCCTAGCGGGGTAGATACGCAGTATTTT. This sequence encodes CASSYSPSGVDTQYF.

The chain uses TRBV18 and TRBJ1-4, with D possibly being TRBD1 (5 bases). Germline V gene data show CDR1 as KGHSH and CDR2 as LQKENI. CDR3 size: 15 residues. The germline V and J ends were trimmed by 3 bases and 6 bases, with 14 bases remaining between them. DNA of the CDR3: TGTGCCAGCTCACCCCTAACCCTCAGGGATGAAAAACTGTTTTTT. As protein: CASSPLTLRDEKLFF.

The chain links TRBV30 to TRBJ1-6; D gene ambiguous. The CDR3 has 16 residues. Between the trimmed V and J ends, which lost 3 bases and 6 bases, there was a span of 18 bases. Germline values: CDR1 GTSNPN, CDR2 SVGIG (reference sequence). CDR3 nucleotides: TGTGCCTGGAGAGTTTCCCCCGACACTGGTAATTCACCCCTCCACTTT. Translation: CAWRVSPDTGNSPLHF. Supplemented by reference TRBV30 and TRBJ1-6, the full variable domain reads SQTIHQWPATLVQPVGSPLSLECTVEGTSNPNLYWYRQAAGRGLQLLFYSVGIGQISSEVPQNLSASRPQDRQFILSSKKLLLSDSGFYLCAWRVSPDTGNSPLHFGNGTRLTVT.

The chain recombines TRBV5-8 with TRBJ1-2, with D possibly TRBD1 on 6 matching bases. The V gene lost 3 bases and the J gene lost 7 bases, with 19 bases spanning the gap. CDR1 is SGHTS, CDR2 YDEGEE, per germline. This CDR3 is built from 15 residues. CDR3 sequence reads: CASSSRGAGASGYTF. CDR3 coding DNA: TGTGCCAGCAGCTCCAGAGGTGCGGGGGCGAGTGGCTACACCTTC.

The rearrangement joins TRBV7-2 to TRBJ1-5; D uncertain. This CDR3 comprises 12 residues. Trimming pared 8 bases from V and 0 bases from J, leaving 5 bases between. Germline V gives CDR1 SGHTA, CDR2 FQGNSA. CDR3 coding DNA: TGTGCCAGCTCGGGTAGCAATCAGCCCCAGCATTTT. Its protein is CASSGSNQPQHF.

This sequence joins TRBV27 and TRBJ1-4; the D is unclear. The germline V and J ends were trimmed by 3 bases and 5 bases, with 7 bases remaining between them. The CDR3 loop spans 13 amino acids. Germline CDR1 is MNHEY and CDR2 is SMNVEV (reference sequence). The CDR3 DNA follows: TGTGCCAGCAGTTTTATAGAAAATGAAAAACTGTTTTTT. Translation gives CASSFIENEKLFF. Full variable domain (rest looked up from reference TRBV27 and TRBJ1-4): EAQVTQNPRYLITVTGKKLTVTCSQNMNHEYMSWYRQDPGLGLRQIYYSMNVEVTDKGDVPEGYKVSRKEKRNFPLILESPSPNQTSLYFCASSFIENEKLFFGSGTQLSVL.

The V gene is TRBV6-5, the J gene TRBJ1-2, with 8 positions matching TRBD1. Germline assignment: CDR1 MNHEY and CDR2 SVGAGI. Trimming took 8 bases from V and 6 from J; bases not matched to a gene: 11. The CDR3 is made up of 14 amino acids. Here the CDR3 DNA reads TGTGCCAGCGGAGGCCGCAGACAGGGGAATGGCTACACCTTC. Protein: CASGGRRQGNGYTF.

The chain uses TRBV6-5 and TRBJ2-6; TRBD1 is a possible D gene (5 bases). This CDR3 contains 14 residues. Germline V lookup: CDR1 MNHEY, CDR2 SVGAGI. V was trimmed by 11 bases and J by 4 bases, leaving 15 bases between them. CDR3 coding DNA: TGTGCCTCAGCCGTGGGGCCCGGGGCCAACGTCCTGACTTTC. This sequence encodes CASAVGPGANVLTF.

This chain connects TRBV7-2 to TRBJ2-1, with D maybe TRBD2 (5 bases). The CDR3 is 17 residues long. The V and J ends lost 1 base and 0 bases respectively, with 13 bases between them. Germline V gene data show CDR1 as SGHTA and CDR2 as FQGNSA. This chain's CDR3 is CASSLDSASYSYNEQFF. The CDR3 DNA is TGTGCCAGCAGCTTAGATTCGGCTAGCTACTCCTACAATGAGCAGTTCTTC.

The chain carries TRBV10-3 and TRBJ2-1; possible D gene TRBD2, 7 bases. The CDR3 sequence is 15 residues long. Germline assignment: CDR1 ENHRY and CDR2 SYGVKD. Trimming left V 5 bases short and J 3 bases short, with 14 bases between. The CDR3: CAISQRGEGYNEQFF. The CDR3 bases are TGTGCCATCAGTCAGAGGGGGGAGGGCTACAATGAGCAGTTCTTC.

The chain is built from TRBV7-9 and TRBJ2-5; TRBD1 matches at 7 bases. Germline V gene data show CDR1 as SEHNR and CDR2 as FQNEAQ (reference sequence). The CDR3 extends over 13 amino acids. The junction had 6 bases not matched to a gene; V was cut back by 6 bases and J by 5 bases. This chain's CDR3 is CASSLQGWETQYF. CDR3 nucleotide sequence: TGTGCCAGCAGTTTACAGGGGTGGGAGACCCAGTACTTC.

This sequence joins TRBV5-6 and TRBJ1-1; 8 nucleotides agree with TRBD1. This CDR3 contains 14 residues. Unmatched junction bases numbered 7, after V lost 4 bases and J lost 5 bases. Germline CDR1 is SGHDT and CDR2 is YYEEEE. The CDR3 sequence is CASSARGRETEAFF. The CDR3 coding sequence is TGTGCCAGCAGCGCCAGGGGGCGGGAGACTGAAGCTTTCTTT.

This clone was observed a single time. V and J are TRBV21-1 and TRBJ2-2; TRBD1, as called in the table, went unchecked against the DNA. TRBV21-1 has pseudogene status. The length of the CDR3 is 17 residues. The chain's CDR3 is CASSKDRGLPNTGELFF. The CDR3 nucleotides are TGTGCCAGCAGCAAAGACAGGGGGCTCCCGAACACCGGGGAGCTGTTTTTT.

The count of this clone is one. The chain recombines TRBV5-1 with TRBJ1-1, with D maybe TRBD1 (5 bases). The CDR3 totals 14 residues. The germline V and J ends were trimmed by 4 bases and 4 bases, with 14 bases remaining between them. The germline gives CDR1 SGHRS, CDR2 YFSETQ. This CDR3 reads CASSRDSGATEAFF. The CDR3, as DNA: TGCGCCAGCAGCAGAGACAGCGGGGCCACTGAAGCTTTCTTT.